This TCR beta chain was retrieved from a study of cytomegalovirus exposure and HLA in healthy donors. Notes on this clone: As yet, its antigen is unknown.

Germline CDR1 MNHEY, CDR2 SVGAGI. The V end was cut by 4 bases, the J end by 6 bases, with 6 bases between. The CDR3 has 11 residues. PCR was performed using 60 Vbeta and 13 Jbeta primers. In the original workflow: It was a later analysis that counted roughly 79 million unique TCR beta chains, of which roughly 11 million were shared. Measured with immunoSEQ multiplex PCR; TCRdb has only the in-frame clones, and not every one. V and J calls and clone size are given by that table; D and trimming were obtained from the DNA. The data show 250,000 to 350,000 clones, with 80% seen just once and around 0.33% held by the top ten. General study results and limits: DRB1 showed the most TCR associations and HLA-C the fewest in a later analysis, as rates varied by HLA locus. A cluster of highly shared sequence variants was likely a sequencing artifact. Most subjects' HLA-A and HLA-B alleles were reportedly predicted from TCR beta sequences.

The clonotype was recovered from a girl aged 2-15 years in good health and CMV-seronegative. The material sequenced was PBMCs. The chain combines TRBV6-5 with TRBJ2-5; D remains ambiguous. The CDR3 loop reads CASSSGQTQYF. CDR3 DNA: TGTGCCAGCAGTTCTGGGCAGACCCAGTACTTC.